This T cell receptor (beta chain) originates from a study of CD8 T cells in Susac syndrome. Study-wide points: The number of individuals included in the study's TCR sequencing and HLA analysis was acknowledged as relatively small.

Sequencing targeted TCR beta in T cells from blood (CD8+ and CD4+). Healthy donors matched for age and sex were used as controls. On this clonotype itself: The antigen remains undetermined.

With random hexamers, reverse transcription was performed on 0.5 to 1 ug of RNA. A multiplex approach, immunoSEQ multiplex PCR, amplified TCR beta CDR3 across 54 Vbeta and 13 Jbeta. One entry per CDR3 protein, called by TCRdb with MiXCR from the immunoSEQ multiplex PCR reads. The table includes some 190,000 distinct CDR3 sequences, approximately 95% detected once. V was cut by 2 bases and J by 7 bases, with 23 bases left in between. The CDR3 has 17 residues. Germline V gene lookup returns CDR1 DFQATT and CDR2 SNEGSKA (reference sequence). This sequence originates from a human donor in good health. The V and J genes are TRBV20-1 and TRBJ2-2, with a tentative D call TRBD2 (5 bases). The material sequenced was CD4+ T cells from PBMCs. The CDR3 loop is CSARPMASSPGSGELFF. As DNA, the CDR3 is TGCAGTGCTAGACCTATGGCTAGTAGCCCGGGGAGCGGGGAGCTGTTTTTT.